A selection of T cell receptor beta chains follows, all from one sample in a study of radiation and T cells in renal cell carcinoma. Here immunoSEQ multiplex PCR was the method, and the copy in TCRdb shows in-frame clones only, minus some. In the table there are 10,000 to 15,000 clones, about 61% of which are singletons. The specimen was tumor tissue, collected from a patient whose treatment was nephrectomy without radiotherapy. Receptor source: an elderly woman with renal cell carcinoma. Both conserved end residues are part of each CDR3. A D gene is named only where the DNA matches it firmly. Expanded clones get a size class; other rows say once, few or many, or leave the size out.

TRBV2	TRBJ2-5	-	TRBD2	TGTGCCAGCAGTGAAGCTCAGGGACTAGCGGCCAGAGGGGAGACCCAGTACTTC	CASSEAQGLAARGETQYF
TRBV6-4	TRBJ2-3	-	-	TGTGCCAGCAGTGAGGGGGTGCCATCCCACACAGATACGCAGTATTTT	CASSEGVPSHTDTQYF
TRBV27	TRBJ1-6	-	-	TGTGCCAGCAGTTTAACCCAGGTATTCTCACCCCTCCACTTT	CASSLTQVFSPLHF
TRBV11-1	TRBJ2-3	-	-	TGTGCCAGCAGCCCGACTTTTTACGGGGTTTTGGATACGCAGTATTTT	CASSPTFYGVLDTQYF
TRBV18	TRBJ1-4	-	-	TGTGCCAGCTCACCGTCGGGGGGGGCAGGTGAAAAACTGTTTTTT	CASSPSGGAGEKLFF
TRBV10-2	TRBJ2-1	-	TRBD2	TGCGCCAGCCGGGCTAGCGGGGGGGCGAATGAGCAGTTCTTC	CASRASGGANEQFF
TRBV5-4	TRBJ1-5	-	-	TGTGCCAGCAGCTTGGCCCCGGGGGTGAGCAATCAGCCCCAGCATTTT	CASSLAPGVSNQPQHF
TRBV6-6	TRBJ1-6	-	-	TGTGCCAGCAGCCCGGGGAACAGAATTGGTTCACCCCTCCACTTT	CASSPGNRIGSPLHF
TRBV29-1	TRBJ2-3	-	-	TGCAGGGTAGGGGAGAGCACAGATACGCAGTATTTT	CRVGESTDTQYF
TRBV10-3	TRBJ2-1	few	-	TGTGCCATCAGTGGACGGGACTATGAGCAGTTCTTC	CAISGRDYEQFF
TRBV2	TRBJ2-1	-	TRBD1	TGTGCCAGCAGGGCAGGGGGATCCTACAATGAGCAGTTCTTC	CASRAGGSYNEQFF
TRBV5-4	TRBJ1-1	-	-	TGTGCCAGCAGCTCCGGTCGACAGGTTCACACTGAAGCTTTCTTT	CASSSGRQVHTEAFF
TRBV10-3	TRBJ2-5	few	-	TGTGCCATCAGTGAGAGCGCAAGTCGTCACCAAGAGACCCAGTACTTC	CAISESASRHQETQYF
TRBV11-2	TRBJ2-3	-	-	TGTGCCAGCAGGAAATTGACCACAGATACGCAGTATTTT	CASRKLTTDTQYF
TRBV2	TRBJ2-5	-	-	TGTGCCAGCAACATGGACCTCATTTGGGGGACCCAGTACTTC	CASNMDLIWGTQYF
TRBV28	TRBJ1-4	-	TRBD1	TGTGCCAGCACCCTTGTCCAGGGGGCAACTAATGAAAAACTGTTTTTT	CASTLVQGATNEKLFF
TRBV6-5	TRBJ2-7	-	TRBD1	TGTGCCAGCAGACTTGGACAGGGCGCCTACGAGCAGTACTTC	CASRLGQGAYEQYF